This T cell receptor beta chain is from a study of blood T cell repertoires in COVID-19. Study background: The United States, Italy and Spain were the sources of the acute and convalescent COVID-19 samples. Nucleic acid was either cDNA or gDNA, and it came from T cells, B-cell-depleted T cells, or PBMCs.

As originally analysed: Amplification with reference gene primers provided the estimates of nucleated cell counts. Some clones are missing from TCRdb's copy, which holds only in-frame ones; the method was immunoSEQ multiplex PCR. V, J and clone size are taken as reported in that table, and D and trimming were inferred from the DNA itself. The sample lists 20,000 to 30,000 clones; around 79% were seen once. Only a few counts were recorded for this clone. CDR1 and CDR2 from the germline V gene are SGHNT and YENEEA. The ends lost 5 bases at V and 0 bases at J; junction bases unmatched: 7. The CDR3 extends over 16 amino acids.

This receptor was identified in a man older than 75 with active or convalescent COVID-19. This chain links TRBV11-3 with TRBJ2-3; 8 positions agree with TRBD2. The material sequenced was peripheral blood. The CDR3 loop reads CASSPGTRGSTDTQYF. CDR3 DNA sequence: TGTGCCAGCAGCCCAGGGACTAGGGGAAGCACAGATACGCAGTATTTT.